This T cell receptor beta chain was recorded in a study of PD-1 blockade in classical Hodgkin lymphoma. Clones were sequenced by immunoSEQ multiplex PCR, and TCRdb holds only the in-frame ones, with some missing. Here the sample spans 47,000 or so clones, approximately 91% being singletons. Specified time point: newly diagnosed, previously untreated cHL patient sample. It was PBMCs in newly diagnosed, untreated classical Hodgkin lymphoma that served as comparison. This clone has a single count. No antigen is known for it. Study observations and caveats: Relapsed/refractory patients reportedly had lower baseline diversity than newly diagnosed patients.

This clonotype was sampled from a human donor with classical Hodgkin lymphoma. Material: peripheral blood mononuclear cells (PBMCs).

DNA for the CDR3: TGCGCCAGCAGCTTGGATGAGCAGTACTTC. Translation gives CASSLDEQYF. The rearrangement links TRBV5-1 to TRBJ2-7; no reliable D call. Germline CDR1 and CDR2: SGHRS and YFSETQ. Trimming took 0 bases from V and 7 from J, leaving 2 bases between them. The CDR3 is 10 amino acids.